This T cell receptor beta chain was captured by sequencing in a study of T-cell reconstitution after alpha-beta-depleted transplantation in children. From germline, CDR1 is MNHEY and CDR2 SVGEGT. The CDR3 length is 21 residues. V trimming: 2 bases; J trimming: 1 base; junction bases outside the gene matches: 14. This clonotype was seen more than once but under ten times. The antigen is undetermined. This sample's TCRbeta library carried unique molecular identifier barcodes. TCRdb fed the PCR reads into MiXCR, producing one record per CDR3 protein. The table records roughly 82,000 distinct CDR3 sequences, roughly 14% of them present only once. Notes on the study in general: Once a year had passed after transplant, T-cell counts and diversity came mostly from newly produced T cells. At around two months after transplant, the alpha-beta T cells were reportedly derived from several hundred expanded clones that came from non-depleted graft cells. Surviving recipient T cells and thymic progenitors accounted for the high day-60 TCRbeta diversity observed in some patients.

Sequencing used PBMCs, mostly from graft donor cells, obtained 180 days after TCRalphabeta/CD19-depleted stem cell transplant. This receptor was identified in a male patient under 10 years old who had a stem cell transplant for acute lymphoblastic leukemia, so the T cells may come from the graft donor. The chain has TRBV6-2 or TRBV6-3 and TRBJ2-1; 13 bases line up with TRBD2. In DNA, the CDR3 is TGTGCCAGCAGTTACCCGACCCCCGGGACTAGCGGGATCATTTCCTACAATGAGCAGTTCTTC. Protein: CASSYPTPGTSGIISYNEQFF.